This passage covers 26 T cell receptor beta chains from one sample sequenced in a study of shared clonotypes between healthy human individuals. Using immunoSEQ multiplex PCR, the repertoire was profiled, and TCRdb retains in-frame clones only, with some absent. The sample consists of some 2,000,000 clones, 85% to 95% of them appearing once. The material sequenced was naive CD4+ T cells sorted from blood. Specified subset: CD45RA+ positively selected. Every receptor here comes from a man aged 18 to 30 in good health.

As for this clone: The same CDR3 is also encoded by other DNA sequences in this sample. V gene TRBV6-5 combines with J gene TRBJ1-3; no reliable D call. The length of the CDR3 is 15 residues. The V end was cut by 0 bases, the J end by 2 bases, with 8 bases between. Germline V gene data show CDR1 as MNHEY and CDR2 as SVGAGI. The chain's CDR3 is CASSYSPGAGNTIYF. For the CDR3, the DNA is TGTGCCAGCAGTTACTCACCCGGGGCTGGAAACACCATATATTTT.

This clone showed up just once. This same CDR3 is encoded by further DNA sequences in the sample. The CDR3 here is CASSLREADTQYF. The CDR3 nucleotides are TGTGCCAGCTCACTGAGAGAAGCAGATACGCAGTATTTT. This chain joins TRBV18 and TRBJ2-3; D gene ambiguous. Germline CDR1 and CDR2: KGHSH and LQKENI. The CDR3 has 13 residues. The ends were cut back, 4 bases at V and 4 bases at J, with 9 bases in the middle.

The chain recombines TRBV6-1 with TRBJ2-1; D could derive from TRBD1 or TRBD2 (5 bases each). The germline V gene encodes CDR1 MNHNS and CDR2 SASEGT. Trimming stripped 5 bases from V and 4 bases from J, with 15 bases between. The CDR3 is made up of 15 amino acids. Here the CDR3 reads CASSNRRGGYNEQFF. Here the CDR3 DNA reads TGTGCCAGCAGTAATCGACGGGGCGGGTACAATGAGCAGTTCTTC.

The chain uses TRBV10-3 and TRBJ1-1; tentative D call: TRBD1 (5 bases). The V and J ends lost 10 bases and 4 bases respectively, with 16 bases between them. This CDR3 spans 13 amino acids. Germline assignment: CDR1 ENHRY and CDR2 SYGVKD. The chain's CDR3 is CATCLGPGTEAFF. Here the CDR3 DNA reads TGTGCCACCTGCTTGGGGCCGGGCACTGAAGCTTTCTTT.

This clone was counted a single time. The rearrangement joins TRBV16 to TRBJ2-2; 9 bases map to TRBD1. The CDR3 totals 17 residues. J gave up 3 bases and V 4 bases, and 9 bases lay outside the gene matches. CDR1 is KGHSY, CDR2 FQNENV, per germline. The CDR3 loop is CASSPWDRVRDTGELFF. The DNA of the CDR3 is TGTGCCAGCAGCCCTTGGGACAGGGTACGCGACACCGGGGAGCTGTTTTTT.

V usage is TRBV5-6 and J usage is TRBJ2-7, with 8 bases matching TRBD1. Per germline, CDR1 SGHDT and CDR2 YYEEEE. The CDR3 runs 15 residues. V lost 4 bases to trimming and J lost 4 bases; unmatched junction nucleotides: 10. The CDR3 DNA reads TGTGCCAGCAGCCGGACCGGACAGGGCCAGTACGAGCAGTACTTC. Translated, it gives CASSRTGQGQYEQYF. The whole variable domain, filled in from reference TRBV5-6 and TRBJ2-7, reads DAGVTQSPTHLIKTRGQQVTLRCSPKSGHDTVSWYQQALGQGPQFIFQYYEEEERQRGNFPDRFSGHQFPNYSSELNVNALLLGDSALYLCASSRTGQGQYEQYFGPGTRLTVT.

The chain recombines TRBV11-2 with TRBJ1-1, with 7 positions matching TRBD1. The CDR3 covers 15 residues. Looked up from germline, CDR1 is SGHAT and CDR2 is FQNNGV. The J segment lost 1 base and the V segment lost 4 bases, leaving 6 bases of the junction unmatched. The CDR3 loop is CASSYAGGKNTEAFF. The CDR3 DNA reads TGTGCCAGCAGCTATGCAGGGGGTAAGAACACTGAAGCTTTCTTT.

This chain links TRBV14 with TRBJ2-7; D uncertain. The CDR3 has 12 amino acids. V was clipped by 6 bases and J by 7 bases, with 13 bases between them. Germline V lookup: CDR1 SGHDN, CDR2 FVKESK. CDR3 nucleotides: TGTGCCAGCAGAAGGACCTCTGGGGAGCAGTACTTC. This translates into CASRRTSGEQYF. Combining the CDR3 with reference TRBV14 and TRBJ2-7 gives the whole variable domain EAGVTQFPSHSVIEKGQTVTLRCDPISGHDNLYWYRRVMGKEIKFLLHFVKESKQDESGMPNNRFLAERTGGTYSTLKVQPAELEDSGVYFCASRRTSGEQYFGPGTRLTVT.

This chain uses TRBV28 with TRBJ2-1; TRBD2 is a possible D gene (6 bases). Germline V gene lookup returns CDR1 MDHEN and CDR2 SYDVKM. V lost 4 bases, J lost 10 bases, and 14 bases lay in between. The CDR3 is made up of 13 amino acids. CDR3 DNA: TGTGCCAGCAGTTACCGCTGGAGGGCGGAGCAGTTCTTC. The encoded protein is CASSYRWRAEQFF. Complete variable domain (other parts from reference TRBV28 and TRBJ2-1): DVKVTQSSRYLVKRTGEKVFLECVQDMDHENMFWYRQDPGLGLRLIYFSYDVKMKEKGDIPEGYSVSREKKERFSLILESASTNQTSMYLCASSYRWRAEQFFGPGTRLTVL.

The V call is TRBV5-1, the J call TRBJ2-7; 10 nucleotides align to TRBD1. The CDR3 is 15 residues long. The V gene's germline CDR1 is SGHRS and CDR2 YFSETQ. J was trimmed by 1 base and V by 4 bases; bases with no gene match: 5. In DNA, the CDR3 is TGCGCCAGCAGCACAGGGACAGGGGTGTCCTACGAGCAGTACTTC. Amino acids: CASSTGTGVSYEQYF. Full variable domain (rest looked up from reference TRBV5-1 and TRBJ2-7): KAGVTQTPRYLIKTRGQQVTLSCSPISGHRSVSWYQQTPGQGLQFLFEYFSETQRNKGNFPGRFSGRQFSNSRSEMNVSTLELGDSALYLCASSTGTGVSYEQYFGPGTRLTVT.

This rearrangement joins TRBV7-2 to TRBJ2-7; D possibly corresponds to TRBD1 (6 bases). The V end lost 1 base, the J end lost 4 bases, and 14 bases lay between the germline ends. The CDR3 is 15 amino acids. Looked up from germline, CDR1 is SGHTA and CDR2 is FQGNSA. CDR3 residues: CASSLGQASTYEQYF. CDR3 DNA sequence: TGTGCCAGCAGCTTAGGACAGGCCTCTACTTACGAGCAGTACTTC.

The chain combines TRBV4-3 with TRBJ2-7; 12 bases line up with TRBD2. Germline CDR1 is LGHNA and CDR2 is YSLEER. CDR3 length equals 16 residues. V was pared by 1 base and J by 0 bases, with 1 base of the junction left unmatched. The CDR3 DNA sequence: TGCGCCAGCAGCCAAGTACTAGCGGGAGGCTCCTACGAGCAGTACTTC. Its translation: CASSQVLAGGSYEQYF.

The chain carries TRBV5-4 and TRBJ2-3; 9 bases fit TRBD1. There are 15 residues in the CDR3. The germline gives CDR1 SGHNT, CDR2 YYREEE (reference sequence). V shed 5 bases, J shed 6 bases, and the junction held 10 bases outside the gene matches. CDR3 sequence reads: CASRRTGTGTDTQYF. DNA of the CDR3: TGTGCCAGCAGGCGAACCGGGACAGGGACGGATACGCAGTATTTT.

On this clone itself: This sample includes further DNA sequences coding for the same CDR3. The J gene is TRBJ2-1, the V gene TRBV6-5, with D maybe TRBD2 (6 bases). CDR1 is MNHEY, CDR2 SVGAGI, per germline. The CDR3 is 14 amino acids. Trimming stripped 2 bases from V and 2 bases from J, with 7 bases between. The CDR3 DNA follows: TGTGCCAGCAGTTACGGGGGGACCTACAATGAGCAGTTCTTC. It is translated as CASSYGGTYNEQFF.

The rearrangement uses TRBV5-1 and TRBJ1-2; 9 bases align to TRBD1. With V trimmed by 1 base and J by 4 bases, 5 bases remained unmatched. The CDR3 runs 15 residues. Germline V gene sequence: CDR1 SGHRS, CDR2 YFSETQ. The CDR3 sequence: CASSLLQGAGYGYTF. In DNA, the CDR3 is TGCGCCAGCAGCTTGCTACAGGGGGCGGGCTATGGCTACACCTTC.

The J gene is TRBJ2-5, the V gene TRBV30; D tentatively fits TRBD1 or TRBD2 (5 bases each). Deletions cut 2 bases from V and 1 base from J, with 11 bases between. The CDR3 sequence is 14 residues long. Germline CDR1 and CDR2: GTSNPN and SVGIG (reference sequence). The DNA for the CDR3 is TGTGCCTGGAGTATCGGGGCTCCCCAAGAGACCCAGTACTTC. This gives the protein CAWSIGAPQETQYF.

J is TRBJ2-7 and V is TRBV18; 11 positions agree with TRBD1. Germline values: CDR1 KGHSH, CDR2 LQKENI. This CDR3 is 16 amino acids long. Trimming took 3 bases from V and 5 from J; bases not matched to a gene: 9. The CDR3: CASSPYGTGGADEQYF. In nucleotides, the CDR3 is TGTGCCAGCTCACCTTACGGGACAGGGGGGGCAGACGAGCAGTACTTC.

J is TRBJ2-5 and V is TRBV28; D is possibly TRBD1 (5 bases). The CDR3 runs 15 residues. The ends were cut back, 4 bases at V and 1 base at J, with 13 bases in the middle. CDR1 is MDHEN, CDR2 SYDVKM, per germline. This CDR3 reads CASSSRQRLQETQYF. The CDR3 DNA follows: TGTGCCAGCAGTTCTCGACAGCGACTCCAAGAGACCCAGTACTTC.

The CDR3 region has the DNA TGTGCCAGCAGCCCCGGGGGGTCTGGGGCCAACGTCCTGACTTTC. This gives the protein CASSPGGSGANVLTF. This sequence joins TRBV9 and TRBJ2-6; 7 bases fit TRBD2. V shed 4 bases, J shed 1 base, and the junction held 2 bases outside the gene matches. The CDR3 extends over 15 amino acids. The germline CDR1 and CDR2 sequences are SGDLS and YYNGEE.

This chain connects TRBV30 to TRBJ1-5; the D is unclear. CDR3 length equals 13 residues. V gave up 4 bases and J gave up 5 bases, with 12 bases separating them. Germline V gene lookup returns CDR1 GTSNPN and CDR2 SVGIG (reference sequence). The CDR3 loop reads CAWNPGPHQPQHF. DNA of the CDR3: TGTGCCTGGAACCCGGGCCCACATCAGCCCCAGCATTTT.

The rearrangement uses TRBV4-3 and TRBJ2-2; a weak D match, TRBD1 (6 bases). Looked up from germline, CDR1 is LGHNA and CDR2 is YSLEER. The V end was cut by 0 bases, the J end by 5 bases, with 13 bases between. The CDR3 loop spans 16 amino acids. The CDR3 protein is CASSQDQAQGTGELFF. In nucleotides, the CDR3 is TGCGCCAGCAGCCAAGATCAGGCACAGGGAACCGGGGAGCTGTTTTTT.

The chain recombines TRBV7-9 with TRBJ2-5, with 11 bases fitting TRBD2. With V trimmed by 5 bases and J by 5 bases, 10 bases remained unmatched. Germline lookup yields CDR1 SEHNR and CDR2 FQNEAQ (reference sequence). The CDR3 contains 16 residues. DNA for the CDR3: TGTGCCAGCAGCCTCGGGACTAGCGGCCTCGGGGAGACCCAGTACTTC. Protein product: CASSLGTSGLGETQYF.

This CDR3 is CAWGPGQGLNTEAFF. DNA of the CDR3: TGTGCCTGGGGACCGGGACAGGGATTGAACACTGAAGCTTTCTTT. V and J are TRBV30 and TRBJ1-1, with 9 bases that match TRBD1. V trimming: 5 bases; J trimming: 0 bases; junction bases outside the gene matches: 7. The germline V gene has CDR1 GTSNPN and CDR2 SVGIG (reference sequence). The CDR3 totals 15 residues. The whole variable domain, filled in from reference TRBV30 and TRBJ1-1, reads SQTIHQWPATLVQPVGSPLSLECTVEGTSNPNLYWYRQAAGRGLQLLFYSVGIGQISSEVPQNLSASRPQDRQFILSSKKLLLSDSGFYLCAWGPGQGLNTEAFFGQGTRLTVV.

With respect to this clone: This sample also contains other DNA sequences that code for the same CDR3. The chain carries TRBV11-2 and TRBJ1-3, with D hard to call. The CDR3 runs to 14 residues. Per germline, CDR1 SGHAT and CDR2 FQNNGV. V was pared by 1 base and J by 2 bases, with 6 bases between. The CDR3 nucleotides read TGTGCCAGCAGCTTAGGCTCAACTGGAAACACCATATATTTT. This encodes CASSLGSTGNTIYF.

Turning to this clone: The identical CDR3 is also encoded by other nucleotide sequences in the sample. V gene TRBV5-1 combines with J gene TRBJ2-5; D possibly matches TRBD1 or TRBD2 (5 bases each). This CDR3 is built from 14 residues. V was shortened by 5 bases and J by 0 bases, with 11 bases between the two germline ends. Germline V gene sequence: CDR1 SGHRS, CDR2 YFSETQ. This chain's CDR3 is CASSLAGNQETQYF. DNA of the CDR3: TGCGCCAGCAGTCTAGCAGGGAACCAAGAGACCCAGTACTTC.

The chain carries TRBV6-1 and TRBJ2-7; D remains unclear. Germline V gene lookup returns CDR1 MNHNS and CDR2 SASEGT. Trimming removed 4 bases from V and 5 bases from J, with 15 bases in between. This CDR3 is 14 amino acids long. Written as DNA, the CDR3 is TGTGCCAGCAGTGCCCAGGTGGGTCCTGACGAGCAGTACTTC. Its translation: CASSAQVGPDEQYF.